This T cell receptor (beta chain) was captured by sequencing in a study of human T cells and chemical hapten exposure. Study-wide context: Mainly, slight library volume differences in the pool made TCR yields vary. General observations from the study: With regard to DPC sensitization, TCRs above 1 in 1000 frequency did not change.

Germline assignment: CDR1 DFQATT and CDR2 SNEGSKA (reference sequence). CDR3 length: 14 residues. The trim removed 5 bases at V and 1 base at J, leaving 5 bases unmatched. Comment on this clonotype: Its antigen is unknown.

Unfractionated whole blood was the source from which total RNA was extracted. The library gave individual cDNA molecules unique molecular identifiers. Via MiXCR, TCRdb re-called the reads, giving one row per CDR3 protein. The sample gives around 120,000 distinct CDR3 sequences, roughly 8.5% of which show up once; approximately 1.4% is in the top ten. Sequenced input: whole blood. This sequence joins TRBV20-1 and TRBJ2-1; TRBD2 aligns across 7 bases. The sequence was obtained from a human donor in good health. Some clones in this sample may be carry-over from other donors' samples. The CDR3 nucleotides are TGCAGTGCTGACGGGGGGACTTCCTACAATGAGCAGTTCTTC. This codes for CSADGGTSYNEQFF.